The 25 T cell receptor beta chains below come from one sample, sequenced in a study of blood T cell repertoires in COVID-19. This table comes from immunoSEQ multiplex PCR, and its TCRdb copy is limited to in-frame clones, with some not included. The sample includes around 350,000 clones, approximately 86% seen only once; the top ten take around 2.9%. Material: peripheral blood. These TCRs come from a human donor in a cohort sampled during active COVID-19.

The chain has TRBV28 and TRBJ1-6; D is undetermined. CDR1 MDHEN and CDR2 SYDVKM come from the germline V gene. This CDR3 comprises 12 residues. V lost 10 bases and J 10 bases, leaving 14 bases between the germline ends. The CDR3 region has the DNA TGTGCCACGGTGCGGCCGAGATCACCCCTCCACTTT. This sequence encodes CATVRPRSPLHF.

V is TRBV6-5 and J is TRBJ1-4; 12 nucleotides agree with TRBD1. Per the germline V gene, CDR1 is MNHEY and CDR2 is SVGAGI. The CDR3 contains 13 residues. J lost 8 bases, V lost 10 bases, and 5 bases had no gene match. CDR3 protein: CATRDRGPEKLFF. The CDR3 DNA follows: TGTGCCACCCGGGACAGGGGGCCCGAAAAACTGTTTTTT.

The rearrangement joins TRBV5-4 to TRBJ2-7; D not certain. This CDR3 has 15 amino acids. CDR1 and CDR2 (germline): SGHNT, YYREEE (reference sequence). V lost 0 bases, J lost 0 bases, and 10 bases lay in between. CDR3 nucleotide sequence: TGTGCCAGCAGCTTGGATGGCAGAAGCTCCTACGAGCAGTACTTC. Its translation: CASSLDGRSSYEQYF.

The chain uses TRBV19 and TRBJ1-6, with D perhaps TRBD1 (6 bases). CDR1 and CDR2 from the germline V gene are LNHDA and SQIVND (reference sequence). There are 15 residues in the CDR3. V shed 3 bases and J shed 7 bases, with 13 bases lying between them. CDR3 residues: CASSIRQGLNSPLHF. The DNA of the CDR3 is TGTGCCAGTAGTATCCGGCAGGGGCTAAATTCACCCCTCCACTTT.

The chain couples TRBV7-8 to TRBJ2-1; 12 nucleotides agree with TRBD2. Germline V gene lookup returns CDR1 SGHVS and CDR2 FQNEAQ. Trimming at V came to 7 bases and at J to 0 bases, leaving 13 bases not matched to a gene. The CDR3 has 19 residues. CDR3 sequence (DNA): TGTGCCAGCACTCGCTCCCTAGCGGGGGGGCCGAACTCCTACAATGAGCAGTTCTTC. Translation gives CASTRSLAGGPNSYNEQFF.

The chain has TRBV6-5 and TRBJ2-2, with a weak D call TRBD1 (6 bases). The CDR3 has 13 amino acids. Germline V CDR1 and CDR2: MNHEY, SVGAGI. V dropped 5 bases and J dropped 11 bases, with 15 bases sitting between them. CDR3 loop: CASSPPGVVELFF. CDR3 nucleotide sequence: TGTGCCAGCAGTCCCCCAGGGGTGGTCGAGCTGTTTTTT.

The chain links TRBV28 to TRBJ2-5; the match to TRBD1 covers 9 bases. V was clipped by 5 bases and J by 2 bases; unmatched bases: 6. The CDR3 has 15 amino acids. Germline CDR1 MDHEN, CDR2 SYDVKM. The CDR3 loop is CASSGTGSGQETQYF. CDR3 coding DNA: TGTGCCAGCAGTGGGACAGGGTCGGGGCAAGAGACCCAGTACTTC.

The chain has TRBV5-1 and TRBJ1-5; TRBD1 is a possible D gene (6 bases). Germline CDR1 reads SGHRS; CDR2 reads YFSETQ. The CDR3 consists of 18 residues. V gave up 5 bases and J gave up 2 bases, with 23 bases separating them. The CDR3 sequence is CASSSYWGGNGGNQPQHF. For the CDR3, the DNA is TGCGCCAGCAGTTCTTACTGGGGGGGCAATGGGGGCAATCAGCCCCAGCATTTT.

The chain links TRBV25-1 to TRBJ1-1, with a weak D call TRBD1 (5 bases). Germline CDR1 MGHDK, CDR2 SYGVNS. CDR3 size: 13 residues. V lost 8 bases to trimming and J lost 2 bases, with 12 bases between them. The CDR3 coding sequence is TGTGCCAGCCAGGGTGTGGCTAACACTGAAGCTTTCTTT. This translates into CASQGVANTEAFF.

The genes are TRBV11-2 and TRBJ1-6; D remains ambiguous. The CDR3 has 13 amino acids. Germline CDR1 SGHAT, CDR2 FQNNGV. The V and J ends lost 0 bases and 12 bases respectively, with 9 bases between them. For the CDR3, the DNA is TGTGCCAGCAGCTTAGATCAGCGGAGACCCCTCCACTTT. It yields the protein CASSLDQRRPLHF. Together with reference TRBV11-2 and TRBJ1-6, the CDR3 gives the full variable domain: EAGVAQSPRYKIIEKRQSVAFWCNPISGHATLYWYQQILGQGPKLLIQFQNNGVVDDSQLPKDRFSAERLKGVDSTLKIQPAKLEDSAVYLCASSLDQRRPLHFGNGTRLTVT.

The chain has TRBV6-6 and TRBJ1-4; 10 bases map to TRBD1. The CDR3 spans 15 residues. V lost 5 bases to trimming and J lost 4 bases; unmatched junction nucleotides: 4. The germline V gene has CDR1 MNHNY and CDR2 SVGAGI (reference sequence). This chain's CDR3 is CASSGTGAVNEKLFF. CDR3 DNA: TGTGCCAGCAGTGGGACAGGGGCGGTTAATGAAAAACTGTTTTTT.

The V call is TRBV28, the J call TRBJ2-7, with 11 positions matching TRBD2. V shed 6 bases and J 2 bases; nucleotides not matched to a gene: 3. The CDR3 length is 14 residues. CDR1 is MDHEN and CDR2 is SYDVKM in the germline V gene. As DNA, the CDR3 is TGTGCCAGCAGCCTAGCGGGAGGCCCCTACGAGCAGTACTTC. Translation: CASSLAGGPYEQYF.

The chain uses TRBV19 and TRBJ1-6; D is unclear. With 8 bases removed from V and 5 bases from J, the gap between germline ends came to 10 bases. CDR1 is LNHDA and CDR2 is SQIVND in the germline V gene (reference sequence). The CDR3 has 13 residues. The CDR3 bases are TGTGCCAGTGCCGCACCGGATAATTCACCCCTCCACTTT. Protein sequence: CASAAPDNSPLHF.

The rearrangement joins TRBV5-1 to TRBJ1-2; D is perhaps TRBD1 (5 bases). V lost 4 bases and J 8 bases, leaving 18 bases between the germline ends. The CDR3 has 14 amino acids. Per germline, CDR1 SGHRS and CDR2 YFSETQ. The CDR3 DNA follows: TGCGCCAGCAGCGTATCGGGACTCACCGGGGGCTACACCTTC. It codes for CASSVSGLTGGYTF.

The chain combines TRBV7-2 with TRBJ2-3; weak D call: TRBD1 (5 bases). The length of the CDR3 is 14 residues. Trimming removed 1 base at V and 6 bases at J, with 11 bases between. In germline, CDR1 is SGHTA, CDR2 FQGNSA. Here the CDR3 DNA reads TGTGCCAGCAGCTTAGTAGGGGTTGGGGATACGCAGTATTTT. Its translation is CASSLVGVGDTQYF.

The chain couples TRBV6-1 to TRBJ2-7; D is uncertain. The CDR3 is 11 residues long. Germline CDR1 reads MNHNS; CDR2 reads SASEGT. Trimming left V 2 bases short and J 6 bases short, with 5 bases between. The CDR3 DNA is TGTGCCAGCAGTGAATGGAGCGAGCAGTACTTC. This sequence encodes CASSEWSEQYF.

The V and J genes are TRBV6-5 and TRBJ1-2; TRBD1 aligns across 8 bases. The CDR3 length is 13 residues. Per germline, CDR1 MNHEY and CDR2 SVGAGI. V trimming: 7 bases; J trimming: 8 bases; junction bases outside the gene matches: 9. The DNA for the CDR3 is TGTGCCAGCACCCGAGACAGGGGTTTGGGCTACACCTTC. This encodes CASTRDRGLGYTF.

The rearrangement links TRBV6-4 to TRBJ1-3; D is possibly TRBD1 (5 bases). The ends were cut back, 3 bases at V and 2 bases at J, with 17 bases in the middle. There are 17 residues in the CDR3. The germline V gene has CDR1 MRHNA and CDR2 SNTAGT. CDR3 sequence (DNA): TGTGCCAGCAGTGATTCGGCCTCAGGGTCGGCTGGAAACACCATATATTTT. Residues: CASSDSASGSAGNTIYF.

The V gene is TRBV6-5, the J gene TRBJ2-2; D is perhaps TRBD2 (6 bases). CDR1 and CDR2 from the germline V gene are MNHEY and SVGAGI. This CDR3 region has 15 residues. V lost 0 bases to trimming and J lost 6 bases, with 11 bases between them. CDR3 protein: CASSYSSRESGELFF. The CDR3 DNA sequence: TGTGCCAGCAGTTACTCATCGCGGGAATCCGGGGAGCTGTTTTTT.

This clone was seen a single time. V usage is TRBV9 and J usage is TRBJ1-2; maybe TRBD1 (5 bases). Germline V lookup: CDR1 SGDLS, CDR2 YYNGEE. Deletions cut 0 bases from V and 0 bases from J, with 12 bases between. The CDR3 consists of 16 residues. CDR3 sequence reads: CASSVGAGIPNYGYTF. The CDR3 coding sequence is TGTGCCAGCAGCGTAGGGGCAGGGATTCCTAACTATGGCTACACCTTC.

The chain joins TRBV28 to TRBJ1-5; tentatively, D is TRBD1 (5 bases). The CDR3 contains 17 residues. Trimming left V 6 bases short and J 5 bases short, with 23 bases between. CDR1 and CDR2 from the germline V gene are MDHEN and SYDVKM. The CDR3 is CASSSHPKGSAHQPQHF. The CDR3 nucleotides are TGTGCCAGCAGCTCCCATCCTAAGGGGTCCGCTCATCAGCCCCAGCATTTT.

The sample holds one count of this clone. The chain recombines TRBV11-2 with TRBJ2-7, with D unresolved. The CDR3 has 14 amino acids. Germline V gives CDR1 SGHAT, CDR2 FQNNGV. The ends were cut back, 0 bases at V and 1 base at J, with 7 bases in the middle. The CDR3 reads CASSLDQVSYEQYF. CDR3 nucleotides: TGTGCCAGCAGCTTAGATCAGGTTTCCTACGAGCAGTACTTC.

The chain employs TRBV5-1 and TRBJ2-1, with 7 bases that match TRBD1. Germline V CDR1 and CDR2: SGHRS, YFSETQ. V lost 0 bases, J lost 10 bases, and 4 bases stayed unmatched. The CDR3 length is 13 residues. As DNA, the CDR3 is TGCGCCAGCAGCTTGGCCGACAGGGACGAGCAGTTCTTC. Translation: CASSLADRDEQFF.

This clone was counted only a few times. CDR3: CASSQDQGSTEAFF. The CDR3 DNA reads TGTGCCAGCAGCCAAGACCAGGGGAGTACTGAAGCTTTCTTT. V is TRBV4-2 and J is TRBJ1-1; TRBD1 is a possible D gene (6 bases). This CDR3 spans 14 amino acids. V dropped 0 bases and J dropped 5 bases, with 10 bases sitting between them. Germline values: CDR1 LGHNA, CDR2 YNFKEQ.

This clone was counted a single time. V gene TRBV5-1 combines with J gene TRBJ2-7; weak D call: TRBD1 (6 bases). This CDR3 is 14 amino acids long. Trimming removed 4 bases at V and 1 base at J, with 12 bases between. Germline assignment: CDR1 SGHRS and CDR2 YFSETQ. CDR3 sequence (DNA): TGCGCCAGCAGCGTGACAGGACAGTCCTACGAGCAGTACTTC. Translated: CASSVTGQSYEQYF.